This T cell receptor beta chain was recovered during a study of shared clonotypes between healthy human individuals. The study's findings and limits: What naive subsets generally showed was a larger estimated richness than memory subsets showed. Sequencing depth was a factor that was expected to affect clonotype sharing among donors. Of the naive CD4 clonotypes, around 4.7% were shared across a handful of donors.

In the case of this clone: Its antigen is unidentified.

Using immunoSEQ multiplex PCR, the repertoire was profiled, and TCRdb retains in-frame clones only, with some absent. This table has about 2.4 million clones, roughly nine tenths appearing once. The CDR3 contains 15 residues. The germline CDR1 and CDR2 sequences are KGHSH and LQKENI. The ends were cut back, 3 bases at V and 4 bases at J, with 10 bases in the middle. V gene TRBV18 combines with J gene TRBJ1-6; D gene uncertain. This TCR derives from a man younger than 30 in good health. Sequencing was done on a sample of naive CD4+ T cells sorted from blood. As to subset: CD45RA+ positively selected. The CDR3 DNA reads TGTGCCAGCTCACCGGAAGAGGGTTATAATTCACCCCTCCACTTT. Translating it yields CASSPEEGYNSPLHF.